Following are 14 T cell receptor beta chains from one sample sequenced in a study of blood T cell repertoires in COVID-19. Sequencing used immunoSEQ multiplex PCR; TCRdb keeps in-frame clones, though not all of them. The sample holds over 250,000 clones; roughly 83% are singletons and the top ten take about 1.5%. Sequenced sample: peripheral blood. These receptors came from a human donor with COVID-19, enrolled during active disease. The donor label of this sample is uncertain.

The chain is built from TRBV5-5 and TRBJ2-5; TRBD2 agrees at 11 bases. The CDR3 is 17 residues long. Germline loops: CDR1 SGHKS, CDR2 YYEKEE (reference sequence). Unmatched junction bases numbered 14, after V lost 5 bases and J lost 5 bases. The CDR3 DNA reads TGTGCCAGCAGTCAAAAACAACTAGCGGGAGTCGGGGAGACCCAGTACTTC. It is translated as CASSQKQLAGVGETQYF.

The chain recombines TRBV9 with TRBJ1-1, with D possibly TRBD1 on 5 matching bases. Germline V gives CDR1 SGDLS, CDR2 YYNGEE. This CDR3 contains 15 residues. The V gene lost 4 bases and the J gene lost 0 bases, with 13 bases spanning the gap. The DNA of the CDR3 is TGTGCCAGCAGCTTCCTGACAGCCTTGAACACTGAAGCTTTCTTT. Protein: CASSFLTALNTEAFF.

V gene TRBV9 combines with J gene TRBJ1-4; 11 bases are a match to TRBD1. The ends lost 0 bases at V and 2 bases at J; junction bases unmatched: 0. Germline V CDR1 and CDR2: SGDLS, YYNGEE. The length of the CDR3 is 16 residues. The CDR3 DNA is TGTGCCAGCAGCGTAGGGACAGGGGGCACTAATGAAAAACTGTTTTTT. Translation gives CASSVGTGGTNEKLFF.

The chain combines TRBV2 with TRBJ2-2; 7 nucleotides match TRBD1. Germline V CDR1 and CDR2: SNHLY, FYNNEI. There are 14 residues in the CDR3. V trimming: 8 bases; J trimming: 2 bases; junction bases outside the gene matches: 5. Written as DNA, the CDR3 is TGTGCCAGCGGCGACAGGGCTAACACCGGGGAGCTGTTTTTT. Translating gives CASGDRANTGELFF.

The gene calls are TRBV5-1 and TRBJ2-5, with TRBD2 matching over 10 bases. Germline V CDR1 and CDR2: SGHRS, YFSETQ. CDR3 length: 15 amino acids. With V trimmed by 1 base and J by 3 bases, 3 bases remained unmatched. This CDR3 reads CASSLQGLAEETQYF. The DNA of the CDR3 is TGCGCCAGCAGCTTGCAAGGACTAGCGGAAGAGACCCAGTACTTC.

The rearrangement uses TRBV3-1 (or the pseudogene TRBV3-2) and TRBJ2-3; 8 bases are shared with TRBD2. The CDR3 loop spans 16 amino acids. CDR1 is LGHDT and CDR2 is YNNKEL in the germline V gene (reference sequence). V lost 2 bases to trimming and J lost 0 bases; unmatched junction nucleotides: 4. The CDR3: CASSQLPSGSTDTQYF. DNA of the CDR3: TGTGCCAGCAGCCAACTACCTAGCGGGAGCACAGATACGCAGTATTTT.

The gene calls are TRBV28 and TRBJ2-7; maybe TRBD2 (6 bases). Deletions cut 5 bases from V and 5 bases from J, with 16 bases between. Germline V gene data show CDR1 as MDHEN and CDR2 as SYDVKM. This CDR3 is 14 amino acids long. The CDR3 nucleotides read TGTGCCAGCAGTCCGCGGGATTGGGGCGACGAGCAGTACTTC. Protein product: CASSPRDWGDEQYF.

J is TRBJ2-3 and V is TRBV29-1; TRBD1 is a possible D gene (6 bases). V dropped 7 bases and J dropped 1 base, with 18 bases sitting between them. The CDR3 spans 15 residues. Germline V gene sequence: CDR1 SQVTM, CDR2 ANQGSEA. The CDR3 DNA is TGCAGCGCCGATAGAGGGGGACAAGGCACAGATACGCAGTATTTT. This codes for CSADRGGQGTDTQYF.

The V call is TRBV5-1, the J call TRBJ2-5; 12 nucleotides line up with TRBD2. The CDR3 is made up of 17 amino acids. Germline-derived CDR1 and CDR2 are SGHRS and YFSETQ. After removal of 3 bases from V and 7 bases from J, the junction contained 13 bases not matched to a gene. The CDR3 DNA reads as TGCGCCAGCAGCTCCACCGGGACTAGCGGGCCTGGGGGGACCCAGTACTTC. Amino acid sequence: CASSSTGTSGPGGTQYF.

V gene TRBV7-6 combines with J gene TRBJ2-1; 8 bases match TRBD2. CDR1 and CDR2 (germline): SGHVS, FNYEAQ. V was pared by 5 bases and J by 6 bases, with 15 bases of the junction left unmatched. The CDR3 covers 17 residues. CDR3 in DNA: TGTGCCAGCAGCCGACCCCAGGTAGCGGGATTATCCAATGAGCAGTTCTTC. Translating gives CASSRPQVAGLSNEQFF.

The chain links TRBV10-3 to TRBJ1-4; 8 bases align to TRBD1. The V gene end was trimmed by 0 bases and the J gene end by 0 bases; junction bases not matched to a gene: 9. This CDR3 has 19 amino acids. Germline CDR1 reads ENHRY; CDR2 reads SYGVKD. As DNA, the CDR3 is TGTGCCATCAGTGAGTCGATGGCCGGGACAGGAACAACTAATGAAAAACTGTTTTTT. This sequence encodes CAISESMAGTGTTNEKLFF.

About this clone itself: This CDR3 is also generated by other DNA sequences in the sample. The gene calls are TRBV18 and TRBJ1-2; weak D call: TRBD1 (5 bases). Trimming removed 4 bases at V and 0 bases at J, with 6 bases between. This CDR3 is 13 amino acids long. Germline CDR1 is KGHSH and CDR2 is LQKENI. CDR3 in amino acids: CASSRDSNYGYTF. DNA of the CDR3: TGTGCCAGCTCACGGGACTCTAACTATGGCTACACCTTC.

Only one count was recorded for this clone. The V call is TRBV30, the J call TRBJ2-1, with 9 bases fitting TRBD1. Germline CDR1 GTSNPN, CDR2 SVGIG (reference sequence). This CDR3 contains 13 residues. J gave up 8 bases and V 5 bases, and 7 bases lay outside the gene matches. The CDR3 protein is CAWRRDRVDEQFF. The CDR3 DNA reads as TGTGCCTGGCGCCGGGACAGGGTTGATGAGCAGTTCTTC.

This clone was detected many times. V and J are TRBV5-6 and TRBJ2-2, with D possibly matching TRBD1 (5 bases). The germline V gene encodes CDR1 SGHDT and CDR2 YYEEEE. Trimming left V 2 bases short and J 2 bases short, with 10 bases between. The CDR3 covers 15 residues. The CDR3 sequence: CASSFADINTGELFF. The DNA for the CDR3 is TGTGCCAGCAGCTTCGCGGACATTAACACCGGGGAGCTGTTTTTT.